The T cell receptor beta chain under discussion was sequenced for a study of stem cell transplantation in POMP-related autoinflammatory disease. Study information: Hypothesis: faulty thymoproteasomes impair CD8+ T-cell selection, skewing TRB repertoires.

Produced via immunoSEQ multiplex PCR; TCRdb's table is partial and in-frame only. The sample yields approximately 30,000 clones, 85% to 90% seen once. Germline V gene lookup returns CDR1 SQVTM and CDR2 ANQGSEA. The CDR3 contains 13 residues. V gave up 4 bases and J gave up 5 bases; unmatched junction bases: 2. PRAID featured prominent immunodeficiency. This sequence was found in a human donor with POMP-related autoinflammation and immune dysregulation (PRAID). The gene calls are TRBV29-1 and TRBJ1-4; TRBD1 matches 9 bases. Sequencing used CD4+ T cells from PBMCs, obtained before stem cell transplantation. The CDR3 sequence: CSVGQGGNEKLFF. For the CDR3, the DNA is TGCAGCGTTGGACAGGGGGGCAATGAAAAACTGTTTTTT.